This T cell receptor (beta chain) was sequenced during a study of blood T cell repertoires in COVID-19. Study information: Sources were T cells, B-cell-depleted T cells, or PBMCs; the material itself was cDNA or gDNA.

This table comes from immunoSEQ multiplex PCR, and its TCRdb copy is limited to in-frame clones, with some not included. This table holds some 180,000 clones, about 88% found once. Sequenced input: PBMCs or T cells enriched from blood (not recorded which). The TCR was taken from a woman aged 40 to 50 in a cohort exposed to, infected with or recovered from COVID-19 (not recorded which).

CDR3 protein: CASIPRLQGPNSPLHF. Here the CDR3 DNA reads TGTGCCAGCATCCCGCGATTACAGGGACCGAATTCACCCCTCCACTTT. The V call is TRBV27, the J call TRBJ1-6, with a possible D match to TRBD1 (6 bases). Trimming took 7 bases from V and 7 from J, leaving 20 bases between them. This CDR3 is 16 amino acids long. The germline gives CDR1 MNHEY, CDR2 SMNVEV (reference sequence).